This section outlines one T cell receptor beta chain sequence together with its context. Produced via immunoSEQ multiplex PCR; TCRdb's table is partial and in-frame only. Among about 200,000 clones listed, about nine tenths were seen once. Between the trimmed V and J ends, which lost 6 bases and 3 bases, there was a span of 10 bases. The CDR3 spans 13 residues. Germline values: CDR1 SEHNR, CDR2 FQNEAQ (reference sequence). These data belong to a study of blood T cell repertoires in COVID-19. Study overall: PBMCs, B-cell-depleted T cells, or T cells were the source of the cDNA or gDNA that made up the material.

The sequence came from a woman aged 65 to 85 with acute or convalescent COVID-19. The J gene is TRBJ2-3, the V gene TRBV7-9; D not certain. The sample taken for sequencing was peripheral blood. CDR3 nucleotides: TGTGCCAGCAGGGAGCAACCAACAGATACGCAGTATTTT. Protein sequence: CASREQPTDTQYF.